This TCR beta chain is from a study of blood T cells in healthy people across ages. The ends were cut back, 5 bases at V and 2 bases at J, with 6 bases in the middle. The CDR3 has 12 amino acids. The germline V gene encodes CDR1 SGDLS and CDR2 YYNGEE. A J-beta primer mix and a sample-barcoded 5' primer were used in a second PCR of about 7 to 11 cycles. TCRdb reprocessed the 5' RACE reads via MiXCR and lists one record per CDR3 protein. The table has about 730,000 distinct CDR3 sequences, roughly 45% seen once; the top ten hold about 20%. The sequencing sample was made of blood. The chain combines TRBV9 with TRBJ2-3; D is ambiguous. This receptor was obtained from a woman aged 55-75 years in good health. CDR3 sequence: CASRKATDTQYF. The CDR3, as DNA: TGTGCCAGCAGGAAGGCCACAGATACGCAGTATTTT.